This paragraph covers one T cell receptor beta chain sequence. CDR1 is SGHKS and CDR2 is YYEKEE in the germline V gene (reference sequence). CDR3 size: 16 residues. V lost 0 bases and J lost 4, with 14 bases in between. Produced via immunoSEQ multiplex PCR; TCRdb's table is partial and in-frame only. The table has more than 6,000 clones, about 77% seen once. This entry is derived from a study of neoadjuvant anti-PD-1 for oral cavity cancer. Patients were newly diagnosed with stage II-IVA oral cavity squamous cell carcinoma without prior systemic or radiation treatment. Analysis of PBMCs was direct, with no culture step.

The receptor comes from a person aged 35-79 years with oral cavity squamous cell carcinoma. The sample was PBMCs, taken before nivolumab (anti-PD-1) treatment. V is TRBV5-5 and J is TRBJ1-5; TRBD1 might be the D (5 bases). The CDR3 protein is CASSLDPGVSNQPQHF. CDR3 DNA sequence: TGTGCCAGCAGCTTGGATCCGGGGGTTAGTAATCAGCCCCAGCATTTT.